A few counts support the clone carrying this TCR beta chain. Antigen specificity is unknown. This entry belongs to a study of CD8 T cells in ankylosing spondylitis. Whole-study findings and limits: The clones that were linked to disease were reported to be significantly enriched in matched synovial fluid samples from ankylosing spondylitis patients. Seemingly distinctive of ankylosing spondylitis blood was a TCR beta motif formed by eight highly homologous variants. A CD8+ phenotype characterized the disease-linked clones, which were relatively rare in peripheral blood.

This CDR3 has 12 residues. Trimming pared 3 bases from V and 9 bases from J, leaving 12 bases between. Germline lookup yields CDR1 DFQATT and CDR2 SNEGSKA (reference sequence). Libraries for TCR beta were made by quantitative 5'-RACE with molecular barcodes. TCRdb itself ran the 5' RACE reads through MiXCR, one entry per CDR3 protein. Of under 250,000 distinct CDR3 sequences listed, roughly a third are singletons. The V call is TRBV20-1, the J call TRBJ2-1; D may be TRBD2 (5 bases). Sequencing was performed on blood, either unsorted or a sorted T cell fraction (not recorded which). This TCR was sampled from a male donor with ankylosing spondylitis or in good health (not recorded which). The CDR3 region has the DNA TGCAGTGCTAGTCGCTTCGGGGTTGAGCAGTTCTTC. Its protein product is CSASRFGVEQFF.